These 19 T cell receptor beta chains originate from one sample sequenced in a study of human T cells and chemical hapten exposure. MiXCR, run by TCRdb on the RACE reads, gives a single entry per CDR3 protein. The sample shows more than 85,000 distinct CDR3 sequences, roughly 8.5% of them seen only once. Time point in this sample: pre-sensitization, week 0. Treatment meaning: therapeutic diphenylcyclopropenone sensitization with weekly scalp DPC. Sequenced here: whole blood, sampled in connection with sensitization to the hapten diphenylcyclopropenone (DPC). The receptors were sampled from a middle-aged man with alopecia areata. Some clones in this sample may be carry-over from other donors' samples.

The CDR3 protein is CAISQTAYDTQYF. In DNA form, the CDR3 reads TGTGCCATCAGCCAGACCGCTTACGATACGCAGTATTTT. The rearrangement links TRBV10-3 to TRBJ2-3; no reliable D call. With 6 bases removed from V and 6 bases from J, the gap between germline ends came to 13 bases. Germline V gene sequence: CDR1 ENHRY, CDR2 SYGVKD. The CDR3 spans 13 residues.

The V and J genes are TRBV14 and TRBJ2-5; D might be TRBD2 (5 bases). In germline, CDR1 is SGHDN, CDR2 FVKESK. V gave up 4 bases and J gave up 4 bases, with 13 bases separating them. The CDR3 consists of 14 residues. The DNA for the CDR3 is TGTGCCAGCAGCCTCTACCGAGGGAGAGAGACCCAGTACTTC. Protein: CASSLYRGRETQYF.

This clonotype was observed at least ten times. The CDR3 protein is CASGTGLKLFF. In DNA form, the CDR3 reads TGTGCCAGCGGGACAGGGTTGAAACTGTTTTTT. The V gene is TRBV25-1, the J gene TRBJ1-4, with TRBD1 identical over 9 bases. CDR1 and CDR2 (germline): MGHDK, SYGVNS. The CDR3 has 11 amino acids. Trimming at V came to 8 bases and at J to 11 bases, leaving 3 bases not matched to a gene. Full variable domain (outside the CDR3, taken from reference TRBV25-1 and TRBJ1-4): EADIYQTPRYLVIGTGKKITLECSQTMGHDKMYWYQQDPGMELHLIHYSYGVNSTEKGDLSSESTVSRIRTEHFPLTLESARPSHTSQYLCASGTGLKLFFGSGTQLSVL.

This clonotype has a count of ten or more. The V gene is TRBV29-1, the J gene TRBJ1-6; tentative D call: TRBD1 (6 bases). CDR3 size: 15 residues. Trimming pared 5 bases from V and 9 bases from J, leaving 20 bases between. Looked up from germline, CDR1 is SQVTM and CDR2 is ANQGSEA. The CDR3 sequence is CSVRLDSQGGSPLHF. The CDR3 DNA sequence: TGCAGCGTTCGTTTGGACAGCCAAGGAGGTTCACCCCTCCACTTT.

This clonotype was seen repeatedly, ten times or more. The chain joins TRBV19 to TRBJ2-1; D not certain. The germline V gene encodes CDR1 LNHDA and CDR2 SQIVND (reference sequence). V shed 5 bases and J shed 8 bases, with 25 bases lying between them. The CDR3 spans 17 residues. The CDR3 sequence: CASSELVAFQIKDEQFF. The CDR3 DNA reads TGTGCCAGTAGTGAGTTGGTAGCTTTCCAAATTAAAGATGAGCAGTTCTTC.

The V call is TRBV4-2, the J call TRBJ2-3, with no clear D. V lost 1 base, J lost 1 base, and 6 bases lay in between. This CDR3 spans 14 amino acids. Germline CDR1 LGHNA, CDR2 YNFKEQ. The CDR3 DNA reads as TGTGCCAGCAGCCAAGCCGGCCGCACAGATACGCAGTATTTT. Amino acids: CASSQAGRTDTQYF.

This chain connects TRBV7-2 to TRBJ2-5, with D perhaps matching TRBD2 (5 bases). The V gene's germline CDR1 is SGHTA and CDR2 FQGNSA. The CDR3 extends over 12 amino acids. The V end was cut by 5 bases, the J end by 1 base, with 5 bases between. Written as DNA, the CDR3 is TGTGCCAGCAGCACTAGCCAAGAGACCCAGTACTTC. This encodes CASSTSQETQYF.

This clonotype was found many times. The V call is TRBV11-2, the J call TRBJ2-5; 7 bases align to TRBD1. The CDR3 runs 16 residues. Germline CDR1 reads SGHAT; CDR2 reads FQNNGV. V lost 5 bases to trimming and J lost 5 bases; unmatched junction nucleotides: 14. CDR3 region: CASSPDRVAWKETQYF. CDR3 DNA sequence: TGTGCCAGCAGCCCCGACAGGGTAGCGTGGAAGGAGACCCAGTACTTC.

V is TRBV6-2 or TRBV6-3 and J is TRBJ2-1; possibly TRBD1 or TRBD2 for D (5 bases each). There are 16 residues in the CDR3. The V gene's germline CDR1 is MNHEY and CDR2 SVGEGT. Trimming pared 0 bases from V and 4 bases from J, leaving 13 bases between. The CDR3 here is CASSYSTGQLYNEQFF. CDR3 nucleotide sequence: TGTGCCAGCAGTTACTCGACGGGGCAGTTATACAATGAGCAGTTCTTC.

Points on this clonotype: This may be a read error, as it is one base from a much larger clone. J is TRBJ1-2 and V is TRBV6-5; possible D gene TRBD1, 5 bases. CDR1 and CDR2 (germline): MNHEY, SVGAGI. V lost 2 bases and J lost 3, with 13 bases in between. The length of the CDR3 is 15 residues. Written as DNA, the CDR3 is TGTGCCAGCAGTTACCGGGGCTGGACCCACTATGGCTACACCTTC. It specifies CASSYRGWTHYGYTF.

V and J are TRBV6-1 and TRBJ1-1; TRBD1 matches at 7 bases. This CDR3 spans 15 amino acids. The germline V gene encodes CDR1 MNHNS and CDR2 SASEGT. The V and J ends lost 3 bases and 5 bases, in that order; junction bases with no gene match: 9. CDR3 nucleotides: TGTGCCAGCAGTGACCCACAGGGGTTGAGGACTGAAGCTTTCTTT. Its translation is CASSDPQGLRTEAFF.

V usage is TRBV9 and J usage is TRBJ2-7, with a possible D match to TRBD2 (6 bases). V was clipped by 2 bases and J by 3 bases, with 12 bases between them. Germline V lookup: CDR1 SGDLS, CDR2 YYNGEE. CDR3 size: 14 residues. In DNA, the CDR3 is TGTGCCAGCAGCGTCGGTCCGGGAGACTACGAGCAGTACTTC. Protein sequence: CASSVGPGDYEQYF.

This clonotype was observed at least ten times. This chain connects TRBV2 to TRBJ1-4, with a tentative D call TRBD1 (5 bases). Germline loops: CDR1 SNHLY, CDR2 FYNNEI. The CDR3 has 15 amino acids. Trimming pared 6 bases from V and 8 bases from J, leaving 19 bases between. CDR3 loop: CASRRSRTLHEKLFF. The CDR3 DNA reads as TGTGCCAGCAGAAGGTCGCGGACATTGCACGAAAAACTGTTTTTT.

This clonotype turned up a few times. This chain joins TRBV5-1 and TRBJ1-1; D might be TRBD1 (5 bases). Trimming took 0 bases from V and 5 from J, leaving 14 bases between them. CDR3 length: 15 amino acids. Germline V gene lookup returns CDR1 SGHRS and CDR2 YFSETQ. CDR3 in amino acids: CASSLDFGGGTEAFF. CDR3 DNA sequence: TGCGCCAGCAGCTTGGACTTCGGTGGGGGGACTGAAGCTTTCTTT.

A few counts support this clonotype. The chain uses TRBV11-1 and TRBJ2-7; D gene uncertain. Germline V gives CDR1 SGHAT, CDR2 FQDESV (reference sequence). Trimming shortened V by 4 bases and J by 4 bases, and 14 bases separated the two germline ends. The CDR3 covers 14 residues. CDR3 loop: CASSSVGRSYEQYF. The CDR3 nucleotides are TGTGCCAGCAGCTCCGTGGGCAGGAGTTACGAGCAGTACTTC.

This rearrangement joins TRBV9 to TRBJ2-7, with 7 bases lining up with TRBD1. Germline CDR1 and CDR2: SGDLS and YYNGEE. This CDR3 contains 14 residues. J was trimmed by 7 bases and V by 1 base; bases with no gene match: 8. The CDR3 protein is CASSVSGTAPEQYF. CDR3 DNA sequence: TGTGCCAGCAGCGTATCCGGGACAGCCCCGGAGCAGTACTTC.

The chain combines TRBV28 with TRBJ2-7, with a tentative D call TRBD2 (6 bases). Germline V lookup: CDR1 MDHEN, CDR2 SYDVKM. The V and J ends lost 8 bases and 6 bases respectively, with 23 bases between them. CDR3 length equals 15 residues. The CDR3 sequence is CASVGVEGRPPEQYF. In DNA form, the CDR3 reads TGTGCCAGCGTCGGCGTGGAGGGACGACCTCCCGAGCAGTACTTC.

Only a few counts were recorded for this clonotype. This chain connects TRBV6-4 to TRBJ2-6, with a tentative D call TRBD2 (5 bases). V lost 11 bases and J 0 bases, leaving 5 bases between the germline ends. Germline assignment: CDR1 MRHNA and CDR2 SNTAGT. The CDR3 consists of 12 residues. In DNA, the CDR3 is TGTGCCGCGGGCTCTGGGGCCAACGTCCTGACTTTC. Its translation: CAAGSGANVLTF.

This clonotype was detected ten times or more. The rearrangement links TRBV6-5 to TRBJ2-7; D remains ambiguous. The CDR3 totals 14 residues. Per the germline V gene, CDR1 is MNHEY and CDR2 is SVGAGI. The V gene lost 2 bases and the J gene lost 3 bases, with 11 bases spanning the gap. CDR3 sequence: CASSYGRLVYEQYF. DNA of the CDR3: TGTGCCAGCAGTTACGGCCGACTGGTCTACGAGCAGTACTTC.